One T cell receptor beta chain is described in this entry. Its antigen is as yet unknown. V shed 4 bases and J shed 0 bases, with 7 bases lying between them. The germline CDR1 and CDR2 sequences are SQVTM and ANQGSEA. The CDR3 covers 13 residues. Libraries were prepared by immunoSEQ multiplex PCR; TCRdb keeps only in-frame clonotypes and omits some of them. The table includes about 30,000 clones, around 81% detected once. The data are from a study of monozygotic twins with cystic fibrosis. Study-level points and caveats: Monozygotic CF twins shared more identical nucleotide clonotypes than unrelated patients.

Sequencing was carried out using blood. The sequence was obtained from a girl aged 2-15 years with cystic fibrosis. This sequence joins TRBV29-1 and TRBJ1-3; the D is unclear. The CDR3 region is CSVGESSGNTIYF. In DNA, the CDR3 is TGCAGCGTTGGGGAATCCTCTGGAAACACCATATATTTT.